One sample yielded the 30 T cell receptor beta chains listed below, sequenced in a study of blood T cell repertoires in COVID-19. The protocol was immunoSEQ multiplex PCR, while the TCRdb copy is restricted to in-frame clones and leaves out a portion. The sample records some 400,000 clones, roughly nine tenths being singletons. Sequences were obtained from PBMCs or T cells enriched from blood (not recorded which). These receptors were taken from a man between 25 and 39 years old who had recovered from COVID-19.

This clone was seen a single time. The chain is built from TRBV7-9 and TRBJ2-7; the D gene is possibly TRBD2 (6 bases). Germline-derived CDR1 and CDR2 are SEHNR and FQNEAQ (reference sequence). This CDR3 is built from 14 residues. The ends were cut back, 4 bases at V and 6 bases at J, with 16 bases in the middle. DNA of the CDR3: TGTGCCAGCAGCTCCGAGTGGGGGGTTGGCGAGCAGTACTTC. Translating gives CASSSEWGVGEQYF. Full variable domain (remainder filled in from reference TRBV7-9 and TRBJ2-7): DTGVSQNPRHKITKRGQNVTFRCDPISEHNRLYWYRQTLGQGPEFLTYFQNEAQLEKSRLLSDRFSAERPKGSFSTLEIQRTEQGDSAMYLCASSSEWGVGEQYFGPGTRLTVT.

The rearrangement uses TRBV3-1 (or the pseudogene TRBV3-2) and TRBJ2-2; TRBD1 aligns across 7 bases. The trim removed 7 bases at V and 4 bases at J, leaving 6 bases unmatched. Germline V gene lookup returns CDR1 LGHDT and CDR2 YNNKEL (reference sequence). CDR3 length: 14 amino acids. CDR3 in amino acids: CASKTGTATGELFF. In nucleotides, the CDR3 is TGTGCCAGCAAAACCGGGACAGCCACCGGGGAGCTGTTTTTT.

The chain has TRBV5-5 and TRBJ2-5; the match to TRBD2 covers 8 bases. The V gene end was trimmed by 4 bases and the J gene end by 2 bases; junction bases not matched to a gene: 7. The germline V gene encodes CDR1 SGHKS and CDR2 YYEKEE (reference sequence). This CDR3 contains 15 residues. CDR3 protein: CASSAPPSGQETQYF. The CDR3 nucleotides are TGTGCCAGCAGCGCTCCCCCTAGCGGGCAAGAGACCCAGTACTTC.

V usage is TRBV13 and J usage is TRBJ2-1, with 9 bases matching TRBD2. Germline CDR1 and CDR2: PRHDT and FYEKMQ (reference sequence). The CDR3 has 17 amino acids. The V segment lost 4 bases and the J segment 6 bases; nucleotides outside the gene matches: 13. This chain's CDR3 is CASSWNPLYSGSNEQFF. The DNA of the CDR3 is TGTGCCAGCAGCTGGAACCCACTTTATAGCGGGAGCAATGAGCAGTTCTTC. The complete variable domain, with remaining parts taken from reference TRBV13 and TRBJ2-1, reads AAGVIQSPRHLIKEKRETATLKCYPIPRHDTVYWYQQGPGQDPQFLISFYEKMQSDKGSIPDRFSAQQFSDYHSELNMSSLELGDSALYFCASSWNPLYSGSNEQFFGPGTRLTVL.

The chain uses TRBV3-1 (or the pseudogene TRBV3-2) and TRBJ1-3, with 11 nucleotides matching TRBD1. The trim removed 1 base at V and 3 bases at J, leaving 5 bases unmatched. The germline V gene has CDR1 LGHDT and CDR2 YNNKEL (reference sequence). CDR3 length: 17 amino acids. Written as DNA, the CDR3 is TGTGCCAGCAGCCAAGCCGGACAGGGGGCGCTTGGAAACACCATATATTTT. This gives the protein CASSQAGQGALGNTIYF.

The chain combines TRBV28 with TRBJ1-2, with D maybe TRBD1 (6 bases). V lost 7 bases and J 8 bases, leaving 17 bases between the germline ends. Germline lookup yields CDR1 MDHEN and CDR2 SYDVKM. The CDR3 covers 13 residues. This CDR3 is CASTEGGQGGYTF. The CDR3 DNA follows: TGTGCCAGCACCGAAGGGGGACAAGGGGGCTACACCTTC.

Written as DNA, the CDR3 is TGTGCCAGCAGCTCACAGGCCCTGGGGCCTGAAGCTTTCTTT. Its protein is CASSSQALGPEAFF. This chain joins TRBV7-2 and TRBJ1-1, with D perhaps matching TRBD1 (5 bases). With 4 bases removed from V and 6 bases from J, the gap between germline ends came to 15 bases. Germline CDR1 reads SGHTA; CDR2 reads FQGNSA. This CDR3 is built from 14 residues.

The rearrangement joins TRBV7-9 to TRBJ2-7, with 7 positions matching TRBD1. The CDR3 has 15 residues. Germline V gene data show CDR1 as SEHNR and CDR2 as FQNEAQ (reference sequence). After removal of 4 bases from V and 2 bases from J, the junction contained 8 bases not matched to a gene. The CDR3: CASSSGDRDPYEQYF. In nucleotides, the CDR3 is TGTGCCAGCAGCTCGGGCGACAGGGACCCCTACGAGCAGTACTTC.

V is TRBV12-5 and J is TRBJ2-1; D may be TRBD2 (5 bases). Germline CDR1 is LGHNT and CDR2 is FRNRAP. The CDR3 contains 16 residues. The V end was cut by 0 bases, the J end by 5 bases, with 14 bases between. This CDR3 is CASGLVRQSGDNEQFF. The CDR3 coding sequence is TGTGCTAGTGGTTTGGTGAGGCAGTCCGGGGACAATGAGCAGTTCTTC.

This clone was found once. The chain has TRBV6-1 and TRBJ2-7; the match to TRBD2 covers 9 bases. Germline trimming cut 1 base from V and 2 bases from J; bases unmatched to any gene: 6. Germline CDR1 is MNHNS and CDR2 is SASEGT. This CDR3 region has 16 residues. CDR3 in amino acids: CASSEETSSGTYEQYF. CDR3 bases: TGTGCCAGCAGTGAAGAGACGTCTAGCGGGACCTACGAGCAGTACTTC.

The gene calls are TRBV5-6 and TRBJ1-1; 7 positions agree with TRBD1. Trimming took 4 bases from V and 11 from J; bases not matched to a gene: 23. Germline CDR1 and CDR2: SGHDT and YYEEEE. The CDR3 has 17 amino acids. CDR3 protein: CASSRLTQGTRGLGAFF. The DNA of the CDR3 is TGTGCCAGCAGCCGCTTAACACAGGGGACGCGCGGTTTAGGGGCTTTCTTT.

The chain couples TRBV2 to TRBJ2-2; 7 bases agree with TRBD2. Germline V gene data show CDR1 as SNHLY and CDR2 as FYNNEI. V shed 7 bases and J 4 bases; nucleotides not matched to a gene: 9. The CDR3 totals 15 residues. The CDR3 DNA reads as TGTGCCAGCACGGGGGAACTAGCGAGCACCGGGGAGCTGTTTTTT. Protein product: CASTGELASTGELFF.

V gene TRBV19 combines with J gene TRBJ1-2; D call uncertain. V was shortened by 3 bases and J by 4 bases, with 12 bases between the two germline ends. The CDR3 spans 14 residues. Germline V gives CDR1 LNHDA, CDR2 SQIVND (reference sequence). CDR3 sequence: CASSMPGRVYGYTF. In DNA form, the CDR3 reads TGTGCCAGTAGTATGCCTGGGCGGGTCTATGGCTACACCTTC.

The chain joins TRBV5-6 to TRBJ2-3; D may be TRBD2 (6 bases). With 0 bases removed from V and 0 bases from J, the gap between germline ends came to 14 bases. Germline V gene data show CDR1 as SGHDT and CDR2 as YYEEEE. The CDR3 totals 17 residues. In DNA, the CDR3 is TGTGCCAGCAGCTTGGTTCCCGGGAGAGGTAGCACAGATACGCAGTATTTT. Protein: CASSLVPGRGSTDTQYF.

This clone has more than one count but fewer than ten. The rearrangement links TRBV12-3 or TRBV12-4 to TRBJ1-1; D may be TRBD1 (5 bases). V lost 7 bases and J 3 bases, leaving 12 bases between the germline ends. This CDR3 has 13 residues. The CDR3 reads CASNTRVDTEAFF. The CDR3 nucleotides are TGTGCCAGCAATACCAGGGTTGACACTGAAGCTTTCTTT.

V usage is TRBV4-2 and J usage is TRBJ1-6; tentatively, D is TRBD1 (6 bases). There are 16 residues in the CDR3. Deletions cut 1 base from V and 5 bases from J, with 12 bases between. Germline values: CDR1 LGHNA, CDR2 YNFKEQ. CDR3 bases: TGTGCCAGCAGCCAAGGAGGCCAGGGGAATAATTCACCCCTCCACTTT. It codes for CASSQGGQGNNSPLHF.

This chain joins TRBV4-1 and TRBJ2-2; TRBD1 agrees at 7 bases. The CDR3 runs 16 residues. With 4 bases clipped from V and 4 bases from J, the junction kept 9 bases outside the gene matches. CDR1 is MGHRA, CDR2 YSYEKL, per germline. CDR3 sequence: CASSPQDRAGTGELFF. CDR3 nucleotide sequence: TGCGCCAGCAGCCCACAAGACAGGGCAGGCACCGGGGAGCTGTTTTTT.

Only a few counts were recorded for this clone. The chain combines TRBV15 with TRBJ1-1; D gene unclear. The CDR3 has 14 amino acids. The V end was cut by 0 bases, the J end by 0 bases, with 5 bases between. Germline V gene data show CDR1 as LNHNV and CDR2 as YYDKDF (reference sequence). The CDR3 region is CATSRDIMNTEAFF. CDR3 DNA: TGTGCCACCAGCAGAGATATAATGAACACTGAAGCTTTCTTT.

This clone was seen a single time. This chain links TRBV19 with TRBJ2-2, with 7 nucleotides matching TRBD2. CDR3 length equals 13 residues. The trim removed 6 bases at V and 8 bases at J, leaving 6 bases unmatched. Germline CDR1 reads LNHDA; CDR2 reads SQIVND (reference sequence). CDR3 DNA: TGTGCCAGTAGATTGGGACTATCGGGGGAGCTGTTTTTT. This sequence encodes CASRLGLSGELFF.

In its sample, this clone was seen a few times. The CDR3 DNA reads as TGTGCCATCAGTGATGTCGCTGGCGGGACTAGGGTCATGGATACGCAGTATTTT. Translation: CAISDVAGGTRVMDTQYF. The rearrangement links TRBV10-3 to TRBJ2-3, with 8 bases aligning to TRBD2. Germline lookup yields CDR1 ENHRY and CDR2 SYGVKD. The ends lost 3 bases at V and 6 bases at J; junction bases unmatched: 17. This CDR3 is 18 amino acids long.

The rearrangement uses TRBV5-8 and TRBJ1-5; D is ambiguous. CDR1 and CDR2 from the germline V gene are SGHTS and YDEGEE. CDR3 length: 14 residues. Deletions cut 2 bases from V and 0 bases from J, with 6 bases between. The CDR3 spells CASSFFSSNQPQHF. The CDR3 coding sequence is TGTGCCAGCAGCTTCTTCAGTAGCAATCAGCCCCAGCATTTT.

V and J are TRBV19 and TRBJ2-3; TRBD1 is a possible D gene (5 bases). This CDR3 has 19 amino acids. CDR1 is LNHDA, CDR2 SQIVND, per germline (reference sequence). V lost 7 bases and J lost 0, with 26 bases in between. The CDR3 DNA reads TGTGCCAGTACCCGGAGAGGTCAGGGCGCACTCGCTAGCACAGATACGCAGTATTTT. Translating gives CASTRRGQGALASTDTQYF.

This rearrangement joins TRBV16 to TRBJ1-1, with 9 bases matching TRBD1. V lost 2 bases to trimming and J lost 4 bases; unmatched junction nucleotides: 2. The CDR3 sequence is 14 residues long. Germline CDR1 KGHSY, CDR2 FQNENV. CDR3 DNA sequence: TGTGCCAGCAGCCAACAGACAGGGGGCACTGAAGCTTTCTTT. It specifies CASSQQTGGTEAFF.

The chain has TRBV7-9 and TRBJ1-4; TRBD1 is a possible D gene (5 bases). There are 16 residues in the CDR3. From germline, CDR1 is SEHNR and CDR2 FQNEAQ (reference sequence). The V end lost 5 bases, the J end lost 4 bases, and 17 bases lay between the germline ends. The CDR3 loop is CASSRIRQTGNEKLFF. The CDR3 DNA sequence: TGTGCCAGCAGCCGGATCCGACAGACTGGTAATGAAAAACTGTTTTTT.

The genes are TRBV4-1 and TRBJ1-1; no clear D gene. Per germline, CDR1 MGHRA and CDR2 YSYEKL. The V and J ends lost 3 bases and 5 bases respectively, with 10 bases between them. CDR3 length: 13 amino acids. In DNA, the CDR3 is TGCGCCAGCAGCCAGATCCCGGGGACTGAAGCTTTCTTT. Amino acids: CASSQIPGTEAFF.

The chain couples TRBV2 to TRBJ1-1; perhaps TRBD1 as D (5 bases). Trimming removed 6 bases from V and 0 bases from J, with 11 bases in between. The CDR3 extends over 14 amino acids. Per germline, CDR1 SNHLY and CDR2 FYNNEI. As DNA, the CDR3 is TGTGCCAGCAGAGCCGCGGGACTGAACACTGAAGCTTTCTTT. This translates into CASRAAGLNTEAFF. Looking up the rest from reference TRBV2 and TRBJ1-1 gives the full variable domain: EPEVTQTPSHQVTQMGQEVILRCVPISNHLYFYWYRQILGQKVEFLVSFYNNEISEKSEIFDDQFSVERPDGSNFTLKIRSTKLEDSAMYFCASRAAGLNTEAFFGQGTRLTVV.

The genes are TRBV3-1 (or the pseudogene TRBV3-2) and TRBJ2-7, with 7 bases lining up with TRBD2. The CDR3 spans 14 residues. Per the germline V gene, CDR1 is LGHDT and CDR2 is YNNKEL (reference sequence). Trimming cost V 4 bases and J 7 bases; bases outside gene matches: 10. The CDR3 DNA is TGTGCCAGCAGCCCCGGACTAGTTTCGGGTGAGCAGTACTTC. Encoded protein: CASSPGLVSGEQYF.

The CDR3 region is CASSKAGQPAPNYGYTF. The CDR3 DNA reads TGTGCCAGCAGCAAAGCGGGGCAGCCCGCTCCTAACTATGGCTACACCTTC. This chain links TRBV21-1 with TRBJ1-2; TRBD1, as called in the table, went unchecked against the DNA. TRBV21-1 is given as a pseudogene. CDR3 length: 17 amino acids.

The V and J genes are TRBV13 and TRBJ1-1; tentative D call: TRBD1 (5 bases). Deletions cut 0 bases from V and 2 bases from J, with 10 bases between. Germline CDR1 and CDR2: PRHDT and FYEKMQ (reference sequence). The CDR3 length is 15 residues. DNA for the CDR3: TGTGCCAGCAGCTTAGGGGCCAGGGTCAACACTGAAGCTTTCTTT. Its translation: CASSLGARVNTEAFF.

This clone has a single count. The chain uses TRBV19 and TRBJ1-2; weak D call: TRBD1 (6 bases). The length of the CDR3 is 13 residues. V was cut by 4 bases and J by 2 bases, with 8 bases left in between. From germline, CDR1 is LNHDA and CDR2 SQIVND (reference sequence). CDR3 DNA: TGTGCCAGTAGTACCACAGGGAACTATGGCTACACCTTC. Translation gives CASSTTGNYGYTF. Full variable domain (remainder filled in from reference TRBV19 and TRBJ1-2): DGGITQSPKYLFRKEGQNVTLSCEQNLNHDAMYWYRQDPGQGLRLIYYSQIVNDFQKGDIAEGYSVSREKKESFPLTVTSAQKNPTAFYLCASSTTGNYGYTFGSGTRLTVV.